These 27 T cell receptor beta chains were sequenced from one sample in a study of blood T cell repertoires in COVID-19 (dated by TCRdb to the early 2020s). The library was produced with the immunoSEQ multiplex PCR assay. As stored in TCRdb, this immuneACCESS dataset retains in-frame rearrangements with V and J assigned. A fraction of the clones does not appear; measured against another copy, unresolved V genes explain less than half of the discrepancy, and the remainder lacks a known reason. The sample table contains 150,000 to 200,000 clones; only one count was recorded for roughly 73% of them. The ten largest clones take up around 3% of the sample. The sample taken for sequencing was peripheral blood. Receptors originate from a man between 65 and 80 years old with acute or convalescent COVID-19.

The V and J genes are TRBV6-5 and TRBJ2-1; possibly TRBD2 for D (5 bases). The V end was cut by 9 bases, the J end by 8 bases, with 17 bases between. Germline loops: CDR1 MNHEY, CDR2 SVGAGI. The CDR3 is 13 residues long. This CDR3 reads CASGAVFRDEQFF. In DNA form, the CDR3 reads TGTGCCAGTGGAGCGGTTTTTAGGGATGAGCAGTTCTTC.

The rearrangement uses TRBV18 and TRBJ2-1, with a possible D match to TRBD2 (6 bases). Germline V gene data show CDR1 as KGHSH and CDR2 as LQKENI. The V gene lost 1 base and the J gene lost 4 bases, with 14 bases spanning the gap. The CDR3 covers 16 residues. In DNA, the CDR3 is TGTGCCAGCTCACCACGGCGGGGCCAACCTTACAATGAGCAGTTCTTC. This encodes CASSPRRGQPYNEQFF.

The chain recombines TRBV5-4 with TRBJ1-3; D perhaps matches TRBD1 (5 bases). The CDR3 is made up of 15 amino acids. Trimming took 0 bases from V and 4 from J, leaving 11 bases between them. Germline-derived CDR1 and CDR2 are SGHNT and YYREEE (reference sequence). CDR3 region: CASSLAGREGNTIYF. CDR3 DNA: TGTGCCAGCAGCTTGGCAGGGAGGGAAGGAAACACCATATATTTT.

The chain couples TRBV6-5 to TRBJ1-6; tentative D call: TRBD1 (6 bases). The germline gives CDR1 MNHEY, CDR2 SVGAGI. The germline V and J ends were trimmed by 2 bases and 5 bases, with 10 bases remaining between them. The CDR3 contains 15 residues. CDR3 bases: TGTGCCAGCAGTTACCAGGGGAGGGATAATTCACCCCTCCACTTT. It yields the protein CASSYQGRDNSPLHF.

This clone was observed many times. The chain carries TRBV19 and TRBJ2-2; the match to TRBD2 covers 8 bases. Unmatched junction bases numbered 9, after V lost 5 bases and J lost 4 bases. CDR1 is LNHDA and CDR2 is SQIVND in the germline V gene (reference sequence). This CDR3 contains 16 residues. CDR3 region: CASSPLAGKTTGELFF. CDR3 sequence (DNA): TGTGCCAGTAGTCCTTTAGCGGGAAAAACCACCGGGGAGCTGTTTTTT.

This sequence joins TRBV11-2 and TRBJ2-3; possible D gene TRBD2, 5 bases. V lost 1 base and J 4 bases, leaving 12 bases between the germline ends. The CDR3 loop spans 15 amino acids. CDR1 and CDR2 from the germline V gene are SGHAT and FQNNGV. CDR3 nucleotides: TGTGCCAGCAGCTTAGTAAGCGGAGCCCCAGATACGCAGTATTTT. Protein product: CASSLVSGAPDTQYF.

V usage is TRBV18 and J usage is TRBJ1-4, with TRBD1 identical over 9 bases. CDR1 KGHSH and CDR2 LQKENI come from the germline V gene. The J segment lost 6 bases and the V segment lost 5 bases, leaving 10 bases of the junction unmatched. The CDR3 consists of 16 residues. The DNA of the CDR3 is TGTGCCAGCTCATCGAATACAGGGGGCATCGATGAAAAACTGTTTTTT. Amino acids: CASSSNTGGIDEKLFF.

V gene TRBV5-1 combines with J gene TRBJ2-7, with 14 positions matching TRBD2. The trim removed 4 bases at V and 0 bases at J, leaving 12 bases unmatched. Germline V gives CDR1 SGHRS, CDR2 YFSETQ. The CDR3 totals 19 residues. This CDR3 reads CASSPSGTSGGHYSYEQYF. The DNA of the CDR3 is TGCGCCAGCAGCCCGTCTGGGACTAGCGGGGGTCATTACTCCTACGAGCAGTACTTC.

The genes are TRBV18 and TRBJ1-2; TRBD1 matches 10 bases. Trimming cost V 6 bases and J 7 bases; bases outside gene matches: 8. This CDR3 has 14 amino acids. Germline CDR1 and CDR2: KGHSH and LQKENI. CDR3 DNA sequence: TGTGCCAGCTCGCAAGACCGGGACAGGGGTGGCTACACCTTC. This codes for CASSQDRDRGGYTF.

The chain combines TRBV5-1 with TRBJ1-1; D is perhaps TRBD1 (5 bases). Germline V CDR1 and CDR2: SGHRS, YFSETQ. The ends were cut back, 3 bases at V and 5 bases at J, with 11 bases in the middle. The CDR3 is made up of 13 amino acids. The DNA for the CDR3 is TGCGCCAGCAGCTCTTCAGGGCGGACTGAAGCTTTCTTT. This translates into CASSSSGRTEAFF.

Remarks on this clone: At one end, the junction sequence differs from germline, possibly due to a read error. This chain joins TRBV11-2 and TRBJ2-1; 11 nucleotides match TRBD2. Germline CDR1 SGHAT, CDR2 FQNNGV. The CDR3 runs to 13 residues. DNA of the CDR3: TGTGCCAGCAGCTTAATAGCGGGGGGGCCCATTGTCTTC. Translated, it gives CASSLIAGGPIVF. Complete variable domain (other parts from reference TRBV11-2 and TRBJ2-1): EAGVAQSPRYKIIEKRQSVAFWCNPISGHATLYWYQQILGQGPKLLIQFQNNGVVDDSQLPKDRFSAERLKGVDSTLKIQPAKLEDSAVYLCASSLIAGGPIVFGPGTRLTVL.

The V and J genes are TRBV6-5 and TRBJ2-1; TRBD1 might be the D (6 bases). Germline loops: CDR1 MNHEY, CDR2 SVGAGI. V was shortened by 6 bases and J by 6 bases, with 15 bases between the two germline ends. This CDR3 region has 14 residues. CDR3 residues: CASSYNRDRNEQFF. The CDR3 DNA reads TGTGCCAGCAGCTACAACAGGGACCGCAATGAGCAGTTCTTC.

The V and J genes are TRBV5-5 and TRBJ1-1; 10 bases map to TRBD1. The germline CDR1 and CDR2 sequences are SGHKS and YYEKEE (reference sequence). The CDR3 runs 16 residues. Unmatched junction bases numbered 10, after V lost 4 bases and J lost 4 bases. This CDR3 reads CASSPRRDRGSTEAFF. The CDR3 DNA sequence: TGTGCCAGCAGCCCCCGACGGGACAGGGGAAGCACTGAAGCTTTCTTT.

J is TRBJ1-2 and V is TRBV11-1, with D uncertain. The V end lost 6 bases, the J end lost 10 bases, and 18 bases lay between the germline ends. In germline, CDR1 is SGHAT, CDR2 FQDESV (reference sequence). The CDR3 contains 13 residues. This CDR3 reads CASSTYPLGDYTF. DNA of the CDR3: TGTGCCAGCAGTACCTACCCGTTGGGAGACTACACCTTC.

The chain recombines TRBV6-5 with TRBJ2-7; D not certain. CDR3 size: 14 residues. The germline CDR1 and CDR2 sequences are MNHEY and SVGAGI. Trimming removed 6 bases from V and 0 bases from J, with 12 bases in between. The CDR3 DNA reads TGTGCCAGCAGACCCCCCAGGAACTCCTACGAGCAGTACTTC. Protein product: CASRPPRNSYEQYF.

The chain carries TRBV9 and TRBJ2-3; 8 nucleotides match TRBD2. The CDR3 loop spans 15 amino acids. Germline V CDR1 and CDR2: SGDLS, YYNGEE. The V gene end was trimmed by 2 bases and the J gene end by 2 bases; junction bases not matched to a gene: 4. CDR3 protein: CASSVAGGNTDTQYF. DNA for the CDR3: TGTGCCAGCAGCGTGGCGGGGGGCAACACAGATACGCAGTATTTT.

The rearrangement uses TRBV14 and TRBJ2-5, with a weak D call TRBD1 (6 bases). V lost 2 bases and J lost 7, with 14 bases in between. Germline V gene sequence: CDR1 SGHDN, CDR2 FVKESK. CDR3 length: 14 residues. The chain's CDR3 is CASSQQGFFGTQYF. The CDR3 nucleotides read TGTGCCAGCAGCCAACAGGGGTTTTTCGGGACCCAGTACTTC.

This clone was found a few times. The genes are TRBV9 and TRBJ1-6, with D possibly matching TRBD1 (5 bases). The V end was cut by 3 bases, the J end by 8 bases, with 12 bases between. This CDR3 region has 14 residues. Germline-derived CDR1 and CDR2 are SGDLS and YYNGEE. The CDR3 loop reads CASSDRLRDSPLHF. DNA for the CDR3: TGTGCCAGCAGCGACAGACTCAGGGATTCACCCCTCCACTTT.

The chain uses TRBV7-9 and TRBJ2-7; D gene unclear. V was pared by 4 bases and J by 6 bases, with 7 bases between. There are 11 residues in the CDR3. Per the germline V gene, CDR1 is SEHNR and CDR2 is FQNEAQ (reference sequence). The CDR3 coding sequence is TGTGCCAGCAGCTCCCTGTCCGAGCAGTACTTC. It encodes CASSSLSEQYF.

The J gene is TRBJ2-3, the V gene TRBV5-1, with D uncertain. The germline V gene encodes CDR1 SGHRS and CDR2 YFSETQ. V was clipped by 0 bases and J by 1 base, with 12 bases between them. The CDR3 extends over 16 amino acids. CDR3 DNA sequence: TGCGCCAGCAGCTTGGATTTGAGCACAGGCACAGATACGCAGTATTTT. Its translation is CASSLDLSTGTDTQYF.

The CDR3 here is CASSQGLGRYNEQFF. In DNA form, the CDR3 reads TGTGCCAGCAGCCAAGGCTTGGGGAGATACAATGAGCAGTTCTTC. The rearrangement links TRBV14 to TRBJ2-1; a weak D match, TRBD2 (5 bases). CDR3 size: 15 residues. V lost 1 base to trimming and J lost 4 bases, with 11 bases between them. Germline lookup yields CDR1 SGHDN and CDR2 FVKESK.

This clone was detected only a few times. The rearrangement uses TRBV2 and TRBJ1-2; 9 bases match TRBD1. The ends lost 1 base at V and 6 bases at J; junction bases unmatched: 3. Per germline, CDR1 SNHLY and CDR2 FYNNEI. CDR3 length: 14 residues. The DNA of the CDR3 is TGTGCCAGCAGTGAAGAGGGGGACAGGGATGGCTACACCTTC. Its translation: CASSEEGDRDGYTF.

This chain links TRBV27 with TRBJ2-3, with D perhaps matching TRBD2 (6 bases). Germline lookup yields CDR1 MNHEY and CDR2 SMNVEV (reference sequence). This CDR3 contains 16 residues. The ends were cut back, 3 bases at V and 1 base at J, with 14 bases in the middle. CDR3 DNA: TGTGCCAGCAGTTTTCGCAGACTAGGGGGCACAGATACGCAGTATTTT. Its protein product is CASSFRRLGGTDTQYF.

To note about this clone: An end of the junction differs from the germline gene, which may be a read error. This chain uses TRBV7-9 with TRBJ2-1, with TRBD2 matching over 14 bases. Germline values: CDR1 SEHNR, CDR2 FQNEAQ (reference sequence). This CDR3 spans 14 amino acids. Written as DNA, the CDR3 is TGTGCCAGCAGCTCACCGGGACTAGCGGGAGCTAAGCTCTTC. Translating gives CASSSPGLAGAKLF.

V and J are TRBV5-1 and TRBJ2-5, with TRBD1 matching over 7 bases. With V trimmed by 3 bases and J by 2 bases, 4 bases remained unmatched. The CDR3 runs to 14 residues. Germline values: CDR1 SGHRS, CDR2 YFSETQ. CDR3 sequence reads: CASSYGTVQETQYF. CDR3 nucleotide sequence: TGCGCCAGCAGCTACGGGACAGTACAAGAGACCCAGTACTTC.

V is TRBV4-1 and J is TRBJ2-3; 7 bases match TRBD2. The CDR3 is made up of 15 amino acids. In germline, CDR1 is MGHRA, CDR2 YSYEKL. The V and J ends lost 2 bases and 4 bases, in that order; junction bases with no gene match: 6. CDR3 bases: TGCGCCAGCAGCCAAACGCCAACTAGCGCAGATACGCAGTATTTT. Encoded protein: CASSQTPTSADTQYF.

The rearrangement joins TRBV6-5 to TRBJ1-2, with D perhaps matching TRBD1 (6 bases). Looked up from germline, CDR1 is MNHEY and CDR2 is SVGAGI. Trimming left V 0 bases short and J 4 bases short, with 9 bases between. The CDR3 has 14 amino acids. The CDR3 is CASSYSRRGYGYTF. As DNA, the CDR3 is TGTGCCAGCAGTTACTCGCGCAGGGGCTATGGCTACACCTTC.